The clone carrying this T cell receptor beta chain has just one count. Its antigen is not identified. This record belongs to a study of cytomegalovirus exposure and HLA in healthy donors. PCR was performed using 60 Vbeta and 13 Jbeta primers. Produced via immunoSEQ multiplex PCR; TCRdb's table is partial and in-frame only. The sample records some 190,000 clones, around 80% being singletons. V dropped 2 bases and J dropped 1 base, with 9 bases sitting between them. Per germline, CDR1 SNHLY and CDR2 FYNNEI. This CDR3 comprises 15 residues. Study conclusions and caveats: HLA restriction was apparent for most CMV-associated TCR beta chains in a later analysis. Whilst most TCR sequences proved rare, a subset of public TCRs occurred across many donors. Researchers had no immune exposure information except CMV serostatus available.

This clonotype originated in a young man in good health and CMV-seronegative. The specimen sequenced was PBMCs. This chain connects TRBV2 to TRBJ1-5; D gene uncertain. The CDR3 nucleotides read TGTGCCAGCAGTGAACTAGCTGGAAGCAATCAGCCCCAGCATTTT. Its protein product is CASSELAGSNQPQHF.